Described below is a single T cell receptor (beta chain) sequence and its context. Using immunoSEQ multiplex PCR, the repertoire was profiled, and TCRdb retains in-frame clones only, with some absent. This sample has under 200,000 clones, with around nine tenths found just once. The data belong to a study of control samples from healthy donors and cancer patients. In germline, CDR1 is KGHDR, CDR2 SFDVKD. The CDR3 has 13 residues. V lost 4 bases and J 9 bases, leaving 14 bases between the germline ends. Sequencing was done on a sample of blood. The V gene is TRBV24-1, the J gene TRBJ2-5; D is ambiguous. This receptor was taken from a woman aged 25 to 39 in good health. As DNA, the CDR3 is TGTGCCACCAGTGAAAGATCGAAGATGGCCCAGTACTTC. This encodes CATSERSKMAQYF.